This T cell receptor beta chain was retrieved from a study of beta chain features in type 1 diabetes. Study-wide results and caveats: Sampled from patients, naive, central memory and Treg TCRB repertoires appeared more similar than those sampled from healthy donors. Fewer insertions but more deletions were seen at VDJ junctions in type 1 diabetes patients. Cells carrying high TCR expression could end up over-represented when cDNA is sequenced.

Reverse transcribing all isolated RNA meant expressed TCRB transcripts were sequenced. Clones were read by immunoSEQ multiplex PCR, and TCRdb kept only the in-frame ones, dropping some. This table holds some 360,000 clones, about 20% found once. CDR1 and CDR2 from the germline V gene are GTSNPN and SVGIG (reference sequence). This CDR3 has 12 residues. V was pared by 2 bases and J by 6 bases, with 10 bases between. This clone was picked up a small number of times. The antigen is unknown. CD4+ naive, central memory, regulatory and stem cell-like memory cells were sorted via CD45RO/CCR7/CD25/CD127/CD95/CD27.

The rearrangement joins TRBV30 to TRBJ1-2; the D is unclear. The receptor's source is a woman aged 18-29 years in good health. Sequencing was performed on naive CD4+ T cells from blood. The CDR3 protein is CAWSPETDGYTF. In nucleotides, the CDR3 is TGTGCCTGGAGTCCAGAGACTGATGGCTACACCTTC.